Listed below are T cell receptor beta chains from one sample, sequenced in a study of T cell responses to AZD1222 COVID-19 vaccine. Assay: immunoSEQ multiplex PCR; the TCRdb copy retains only in-frame clones and omits some. The data hold roughly 97,000 clones, with approximately 91% observed a single time. Sample: peripheral blood, taken on day 0 of AZD1222 vaccination. The source is an adult in good health. Both conserved end residues are part of each CDR3. D genes are given only for firm matches. Where a row states a size, it is once, few, many or the class of an expanded clone; other rows omit it.

>.|TRBJ2-4|.|TRBV12-3/TRBV12-4
TGTGCCAGCAGCCCCGAGAGGCACCTTCAGTACTTC
CASSPERHLQYF
>TRBD1|TRBJ1-2|.|TRBV7-9
TGTGCCAGCAGACAAGAGGGACAGTACTATGGCTACACCTTC
CASRQEGQYYGYTF
>.|TRBJ1-3|.|TRBV19
TGTGCCAGTAGTGTACGCTCTGGAAACACCATATATTTT
CASSVRSGNTIYF
>TRBD1|TRBJ1-6|.|TRBV5-1
TGCGCCAGCAGCTTGGCCGGGACAGGGGATAATTCACCCCTCCACTTT
CASSLAGTGDNSPLHF
>.|TRBJ1-2|once|TRBV6-6
TGTGCCAGCAGTCAGAATTTATACAGGGCCACTAACTATGGCTACACCTTC
CASSQNLYRATNYGYTF
>.|TRBJ1-2|.|TRBV10-1
TGCGCCAGCTCCGCCGGGTTCAACTATGGCTACACCTTC
CASSAGFNYGYTF
>.|TRBJ2-2|.|TRBV5-1
TGCGCCAGCAGCTTGTTACAGATGGCCGGGGAGCTGTTTTTT
CASSLLQMAGELFF
>.|TRBJ2-5|.|TRBV4-2
TGTGCCAGCAGCCAAGAAGGGTTGGGGGGCCGGAGCGAGACCCAGTACTTC
CASSQEGLGGRSETQYF
>.|TRBJ1-6|.|TRBV27
TGTGCCAGCAGTTTAGTGTGGGGGGAGGACGGGTTCAATTCACCCCTCCACTTT
CASSLVWGEDGFNSPLHF
>.|TRBJ1-2|.|TRBV29-1
TGCAGCGTTGAGAGGACAGACTACTATGGCTACACCTTC
CSVERTDYYGYTF
>TRBD1|TRBJ1-2|.|TRBV19
TGTGCCAGTAGTATATTCTCCGGGACAGCCTATGGCTACACCTTC
CASSIFSGTAYGYTF
>.|TRBJ1-2|few|TRBV27
TGTGCCAGCAGTCCCACCGGGCCTTCGGCTGGCTACACCTTC
CASSPTGPSAGYTF
>TRBD2|TRBJ2-1|.|TRBV4-1
TGCGCCAGCAGCCAGACCTCTAGCGGGGCCCATGAGCAGTTCTTC
CASSQTSSGAHEQFF
>.|TRBJ2-5|.|TRBV30
TGTGCCTGGAGGCGGGATAGGGAGACCCAGTACTTC
CAWRRDRETQYF
>.|TRBJ1-5|.|TRBV28
TGTGCCAGCAGTGGGACATACAATCAGCCCCAGCATTTT
CASSGTYNQPQHF
>.|TRBJ2-5|.|TRBV9
TGTGCCAGCAGCGTAACCGGGACAAAAGGGGAGACCCAGTACTTC
CASSVTGTKGETQYF
>.|TRBJ1-1|.|TRBV6-5
TGTGCCAGCAGTCCGGGGGGGGTGGTGAACACTGAAGCTTTCTTT
CASSPGGVVNTEAFF
>.|TRBJ1-6|.|TRBV5-1
TGCGCCAGCAGCTTGGACTGGGTAGATTCACCCCTCCACTTT
CASSLDWVDSPLHF
>.|TRBJ1-5|once|TRBV6-1
TGTGCCAGCAGTGACCTCCTTATTAGGAGTCAGCCCCAGCATTTT
CASSDLLIRSQPQHF
>.|TRBJ1-2|.|TRBV30
TGTGCCTGGACCCCCGGACAGAGCTACTATGGCTACACCTTC
CAWTPGQSYYGYTF